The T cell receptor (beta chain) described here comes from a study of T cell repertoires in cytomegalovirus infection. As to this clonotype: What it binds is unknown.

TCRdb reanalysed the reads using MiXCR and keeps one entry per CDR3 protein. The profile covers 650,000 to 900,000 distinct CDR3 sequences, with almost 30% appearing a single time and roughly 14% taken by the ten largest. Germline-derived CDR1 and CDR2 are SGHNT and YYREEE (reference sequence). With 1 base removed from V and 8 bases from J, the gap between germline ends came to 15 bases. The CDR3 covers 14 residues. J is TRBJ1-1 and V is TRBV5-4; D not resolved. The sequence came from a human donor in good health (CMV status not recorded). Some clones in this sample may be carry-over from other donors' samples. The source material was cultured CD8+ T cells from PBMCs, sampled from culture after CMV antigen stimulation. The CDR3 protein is CASSLHGQTWEAFF. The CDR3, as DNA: TGTGCCAGCAGCTTGCACGGCCAGACCTGGGAAGCTTTCTTT.